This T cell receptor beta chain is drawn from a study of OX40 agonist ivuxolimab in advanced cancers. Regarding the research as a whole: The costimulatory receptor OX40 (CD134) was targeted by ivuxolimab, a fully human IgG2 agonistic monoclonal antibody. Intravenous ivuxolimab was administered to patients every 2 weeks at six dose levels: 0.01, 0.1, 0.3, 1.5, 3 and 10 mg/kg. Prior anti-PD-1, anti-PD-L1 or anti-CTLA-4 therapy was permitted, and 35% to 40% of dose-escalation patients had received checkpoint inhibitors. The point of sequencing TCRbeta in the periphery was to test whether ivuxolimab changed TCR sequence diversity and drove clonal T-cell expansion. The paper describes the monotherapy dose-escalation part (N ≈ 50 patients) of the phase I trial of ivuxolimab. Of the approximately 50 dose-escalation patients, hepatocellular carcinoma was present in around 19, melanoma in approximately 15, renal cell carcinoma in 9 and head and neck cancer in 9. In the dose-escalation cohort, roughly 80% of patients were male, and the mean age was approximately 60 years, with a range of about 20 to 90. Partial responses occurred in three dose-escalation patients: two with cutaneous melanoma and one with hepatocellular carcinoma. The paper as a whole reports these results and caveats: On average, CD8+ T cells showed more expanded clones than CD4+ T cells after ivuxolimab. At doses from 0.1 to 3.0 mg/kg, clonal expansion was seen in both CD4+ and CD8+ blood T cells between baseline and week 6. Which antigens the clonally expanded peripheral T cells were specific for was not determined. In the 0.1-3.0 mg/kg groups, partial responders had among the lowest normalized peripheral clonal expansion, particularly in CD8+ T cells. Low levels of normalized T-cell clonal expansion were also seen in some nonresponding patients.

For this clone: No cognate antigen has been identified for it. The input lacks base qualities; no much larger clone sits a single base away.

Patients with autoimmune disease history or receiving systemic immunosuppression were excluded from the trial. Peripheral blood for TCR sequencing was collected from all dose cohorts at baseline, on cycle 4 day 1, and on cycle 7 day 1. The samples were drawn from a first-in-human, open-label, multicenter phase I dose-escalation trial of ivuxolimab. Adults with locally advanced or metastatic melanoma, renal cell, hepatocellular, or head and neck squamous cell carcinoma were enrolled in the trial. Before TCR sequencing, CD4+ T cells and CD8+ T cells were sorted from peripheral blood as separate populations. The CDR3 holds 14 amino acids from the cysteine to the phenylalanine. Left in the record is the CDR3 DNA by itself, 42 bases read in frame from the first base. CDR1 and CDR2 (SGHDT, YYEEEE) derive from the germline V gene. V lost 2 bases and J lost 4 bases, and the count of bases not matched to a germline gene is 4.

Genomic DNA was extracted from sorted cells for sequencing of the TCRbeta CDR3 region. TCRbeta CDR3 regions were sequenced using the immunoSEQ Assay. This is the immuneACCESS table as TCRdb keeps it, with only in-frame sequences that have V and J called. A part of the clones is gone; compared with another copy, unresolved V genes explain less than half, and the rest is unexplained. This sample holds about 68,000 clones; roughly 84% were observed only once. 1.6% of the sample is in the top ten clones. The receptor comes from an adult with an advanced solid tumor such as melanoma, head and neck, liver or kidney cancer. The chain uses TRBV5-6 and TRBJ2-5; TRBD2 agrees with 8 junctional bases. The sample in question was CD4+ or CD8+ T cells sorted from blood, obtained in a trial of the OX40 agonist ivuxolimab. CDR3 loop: CASSFRTSRETQYF. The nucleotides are TGTGCCAGCAGCTTCCGGACTAGCCGAGAGACCCAGTACTTC.